The 16 T cell receptor beta chains below come from one sample, sequenced in a study of T cell responses to AZD1222 COVID-19 vaccine (dated by TCRdb to 2020 to 2023). This specimen's time point label, interpreted: about 28 days (+/-7) after the second vaccine dose. Read against the paper, the sample's treatment or condition label means: meningococcal conjugate vaccine given as trial control. The library was generated by the immunoSEQ multiplex PCR assay. TCRdb mirrors the immuneACCESS table, restricted to in-frame sequences. Some clones are absent from its copies; in checked studies, under half trace to an unresolved V gene, and the reason for the others is unknown. For this sample there are some 120,000 clones; more than 80% appear just once. Together, the top ten hold 4% to 4.5% of the sample. The source was peripheral blood, collected 28 days after the second dose of the MenACWY control vaccine. The receptors shown here come from an adult who received the MenACWY meningococcal vaccine as a control.

The chain is built from TRBV24-1 and TRBJ2-1; TRBD1 might be the D (7 bases). The CDR3 length is 14 residues. Germline V lookup: CDR1 KGHDR, CDR2 SFDVKD. Trimming took off 4 bases at V and 9 bases at J, with 15 bases between the two ends. CDR3 protein: CATSDPTGRPEQFF. CDR3 nucleotide sequence: TGTGCCACCAGTGACCCGACAGGGAGGCCTGAGCAGTTCTTC.

The J gene is TRBJ2-1, the V gene TRBV7-2, with no clear D. V lost 4 bases, J lost 10 bases, and 17 bases lay in between. The CDR3 runs 14 residues. CDR1 and CDR2 from the germline V gene are SGHTA and FQGNSA. The CDR3 bases are TGTGCCAGCAGCTCCCCCCCGGGCCTGGAAGAGCAGTTCTTC. It specifies CASSSPPGLEEQFF.

The J gene is TRBJ2-3, the V gene TRBV3-1 (or the pseudogene TRBV3-2); 12 positions agree with TRBD1. Germline CDR1 reads LGHDT; CDR2 reads YNNKEL (reference sequence). The CDR3 covers 18 residues. The J segment lost 2 bases and the V segment lost 3 bases, leaving 9 bases of the junction unmatched. CDR3 nucleotides: TGTGCCAGCAGCCAGGTTCCGGGGACAGGGGGCTACACAGATACGCAGTATTTT. Protein sequence: CASSQVPGTGGYTDTQYF.

The chain combines TRBV19 with TRBJ2-6; TRBD1 aligns across 7 bases. Germline V gene sequence: CDR1 LNHDA, CDR2 SQIVND (reference sequence). The CDR3 runs to 17 residues. With V trimmed by 6 bases and J by 0 bases, 8 bases remained unmatched. For the CDR3, the DNA is TGTGCCAGTAGCACCGGGACAGTCTACTCTGGGGCCAACGTCCTGACTTTC. Its translation is CASSTGTVYSGANVLTF.

V usage is TRBV28 and J usage is TRBJ1-5; D remains unclear. Trimming cost V 2 bases and J 10 bases, with 9 bases left between them. Germline V gene lookup returns CDR1 MDHEN and CDR2 SYDVKM. The CDR3 has 12 amino acids. The CDR3 sequence: CASSLLKGPQHF. CDR3 coding DNA: TGTGCCAGCAGTTTACTCAAGGGACCCCAGCATTTT. The entire variable domain, with the rest obtained from reference TRBV28 and TRBJ1-5, is as follows: DVKVTQSSRYLVKRTGEKVFLECVQDMDHENMFWYRQDPGLGLRLIYFSYDVKMKEKGDIPEGYSVSREKKERFSLILESASTNQTSMYLCASSLLKGPQHFGDGTRLSIL.

The genes are TRBV28 and TRBJ1-2; D gene ambiguous. In germline, CDR1 is MDHEN, CDR2 SYDVKM. The ends were cut back, 6 bases at V and 5 bases at J, with 16 bases in the middle. CDR3 length: 14 amino acids. The CDR3 region has the DNA TGTGCCAGCAGCTTAAGCCTCCCGGATTATGGCTACACCTTC. This codes for CASSLSLPDYGYTF.

In DNA form, the CDR3 reads TGTGCCAGCTCACCAGGGCCCACCGGGGAGCTGTTTTTT. Translating gives CASSPGPTGELFF. J is TRBJ2-2 and V is TRBV18, with D hard to call. This CDR3 contains 13 residues. CDR1 KGHSH and CDR2 LQKENI come from the germline V gene. V was shortened by 2 bases and J by 4 bases, with 5 bases between the two germline ends. The whole variable domain, filled in from reference TRBV18 and TRBJ2-2, reads NAGVMQNPRHLVRRRGQEARLRCSPMKGHSHVYWYRQLPEEGLKFMVYLQKENIIDESGMPKERFSAEFPKEGPSILRIQQVVRGDSAAYFCASSPGPTGELFFGEGSRLTVL.

The chain combines TRBV19 with TRBJ1-3; no firm D call. Trimming cost V 3 bases and J 3 bases, with 6 bases left between them. This CDR3 region has 13 residues. Looked up from germline, CDR1 is LNHDA and CDR2 is SQIVND (reference sequence). The CDR3 sequence is CASSIDGGNTIYF. The CDR3 DNA follows: TGTGCCAGTAGTATTGACGGTGGAAACACCATATATTTT. Full variable domain (remainder filled in from reference TRBV19 and TRBJ1-3): DGGITQSPKYLFRKEGQNVTLSCEQNLNHDAMYWYRQDPGQGLRLIYYSQIVNDFQKGDIAEGYSVSREKKESFPLTVTSAQKNPTAFYLCASSIDGGNTIYFGEGSWLTVV.

The gene calls are TRBV6-5 and TRBJ1-6; possible D gene TRBD1, 5 bases. Germline V lookup: CDR1 MNHEY, CDR2 SVGAGI. The CDR3 has 15 residues. The germline V and J ends were trimmed by 8 bases and 8 bases, with 19 bases remaining between them. The CDR3 region is CASGDLGENYSPLHF. The DNA for the CDR3 is TGTGCCAGCGGGGACTTAGGGGAAAACTATTCACCCCTCCACTTT.

This rearrangement joins TRBV14 to TRBJ2-1, with 14 bases matching TRBD2. From germline, CDR1 is SGHDN and CDR2 FVKESK. Losses at the gene ends were 0 bases for V and 4 bases for J; bases not matched to a gene: 11. CDR3 length equals 20 residues. The chain's CDR3 is CASSQELGLAGEGPYNEQFF. For the CDR3, the DNA is TGTGCCAGCAGCCAAGAGCTGGGACTAGCGGGAGAAGGGCCTTACAATGAGCAGTTCTTC.

The chain joins TRBV7-2 to TRBJ2-3, with 7 bases that match TRBD1. The CDR3 is 15 amino acids. J lost 2 bases, V lost 2 bases, and 4 bases had no gene match. Germline CDR1 SGHTA, CDR2 FQGNSA. Written as DNA, the CDR3 is TGTGCCAGCAGCTTAAGGCAGGGGGACACAGATACGCAGTATTTT. As protein: CASSLRQGDTDTQYF.

The chain joins TRBV5-1 to TRBJ2-3; D is unresolved. The CDR3 is 15 amino acids. With 6 bases removed from V and 0 bases from J, the gap between germline ends came to 14 bases. Germline CDR1 SGHRS, CDR2 YFSETQ. The CDR3 bases are TGCGCCAGCACCACCGACGCGCTTAGCACAGATACGCAGTATTTT. As protein: CASTTDALSTDTQYF.

The chain has TRBV6-5 and TRBJ1-5; the D is unclear. Deletions cut 2 bases from V and 2 bases from J, with 10 bases between. The germline CDR1 and CDR2 sequences are MNHEY and SVGAGI. The CDR3 length is 15 residues. In DNA, the CDR3 is TGTGCCAGCAGTTACCGGTATTCTCGCAATCAGCCCCAGCATTTT. Residues: CASSYRYSRNQPQHF.

J is TRBJ1-6 and V is TRBV2, with TRBD1 matching 9 bases. Germline CDR1 and CDR2: SNHLY and FYNNEI. J lost 7 bases, V lost 6 bases, and 4 bases had no gene match. There are 14 residues in the CDR3. CDR3 loop: CASSPDRGNSPLHF. DNA for the CDR3: TGTGCCAGCAGCCCCGACAGGGGGAATTCACCCCTCCACTTT.

The chain recombines TRBV7-6 with TRBJ2-5; no firm D call. This CDR3 spans 11 amino acids. V lost 5 bases to trimming and J lost 2 bases, with 3 bases between them. Germline V gene data show CDR1 as SGHVS and CDR2 as FNYEAQ. The CDR3: CASSPQETQYF. The CDR3, as DNA: TGTGCCAGCAGCCCACAAGAGACCCAGTACTTC.

The chain has TRBV6-4 and TRBJ2-3; 10 positions match TRBD2. This CDR3 spans 16 amino acids. CDR1 is MRHNA and CDR2 is SNTAGT in the germline V gene. V was clipped by 2 bases and J by 2 bases; unmatched bases: 4. In DNA, the CDR3 is TGTGCCAGCAGTGACCTAGCGGGGGAAATCACAGATACGCAGTATTTT. Translated: CASSDLAGEITDTQYF.